This TCR beta chain was sequenced in a study of T cell changes during pregnancy in multiple sclerosis. Trimming removed 1 base at V and 9 bases at J, with 11 bases between. Looked up from germline, CDR1 is SGHDT and CDR2 is YYEEEE. The CDR3 extends over 13 amino acids. Method: immunoSEQ multiplex PCR; TCRdb's copy keeps in-frame clones and lacks some. Seen here are about 40,000 clones, roughly 93% observed once, and the top ten hold roughly 0.72%. This clone qualifies as medium-sized (0.01 to 0.1%). The starting material was CD4+ T cells from peripheral blood mononuclear cells, obtained before pregnancy. This chain joins TRBV5-6 and TRBJ2-1; D is unclear. The clonotype originates from a female donor with multiple sclerosis, enrolled in a pregnancy study. CDR3 coding DNA: TGTGCCAGCAGCTTGTTGGGCTACGGTGAGCAGTTCTTC. Encoded protein: CASSLLGYGEQFF.